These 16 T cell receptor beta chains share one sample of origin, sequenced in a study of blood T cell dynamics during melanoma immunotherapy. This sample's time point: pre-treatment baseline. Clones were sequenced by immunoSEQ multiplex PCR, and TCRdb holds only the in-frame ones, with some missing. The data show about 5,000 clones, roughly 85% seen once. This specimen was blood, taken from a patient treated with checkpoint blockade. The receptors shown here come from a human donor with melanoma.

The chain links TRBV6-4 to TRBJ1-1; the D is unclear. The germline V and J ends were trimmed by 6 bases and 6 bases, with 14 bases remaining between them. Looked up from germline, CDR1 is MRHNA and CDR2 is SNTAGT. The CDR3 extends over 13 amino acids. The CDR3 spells CASSPDAGAEAFF. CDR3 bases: TGTGCCAGCAGCCCGGACGCCGGGGCTGAAGCTTTCTTT.

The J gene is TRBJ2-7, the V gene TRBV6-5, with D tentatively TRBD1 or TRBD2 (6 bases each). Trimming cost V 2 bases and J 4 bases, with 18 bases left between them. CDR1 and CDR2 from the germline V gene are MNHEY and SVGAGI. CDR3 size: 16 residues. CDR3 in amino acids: CASSYDARGQGYEQYF. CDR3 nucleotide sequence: TGTGCCAGCAGTTACGACGCCCGGGGGCAGGGGTACGAGCAGTACTTC.

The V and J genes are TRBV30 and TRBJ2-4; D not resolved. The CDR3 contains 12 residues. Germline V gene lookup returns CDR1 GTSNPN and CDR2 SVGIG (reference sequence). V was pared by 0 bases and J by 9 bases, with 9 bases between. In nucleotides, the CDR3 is TGTGCCTGGAGTGTACTGGGAACCATTCAGTACTTC. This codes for CAWSVLGTIQYF.

CDR3 residues: CASSLVEGSTYEQYF. The CDR3 region has the DNA TGTGCCAGCAGCTTAGTTGAAGGGTCCACCTACGAGCAGTACTTC. The gene calls are TRBV7-9 and TRBJ2-7; D is ambiguous. The CDR3 runs to 15 residues. The germline V and J ends were trimmed by 1 base and 2 bases, with 12 bases remaining between them. Germline CDR1 SEHNR, CDR2 FQNEAQ (reference sequence).

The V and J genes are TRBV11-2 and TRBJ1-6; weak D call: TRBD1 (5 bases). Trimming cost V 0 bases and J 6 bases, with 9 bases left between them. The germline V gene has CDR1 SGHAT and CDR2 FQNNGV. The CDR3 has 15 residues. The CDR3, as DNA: TGTGCCAGCAGCTTAGAGGGGACCGCTAATTCACCCCTCCACTTT. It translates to CASSLEGTANSPLHF. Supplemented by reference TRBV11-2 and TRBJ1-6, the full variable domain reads EAGVAQSPRYKIIEKRQSVAFWCNPISGHATLYWYQQILGQGPKLLIQFQNNGVVDDSQLPKDRFSAERLKGVDSTLKIQPAKLEDSAVYLCASSLEGTANSPLHFGNGTRLTVT.

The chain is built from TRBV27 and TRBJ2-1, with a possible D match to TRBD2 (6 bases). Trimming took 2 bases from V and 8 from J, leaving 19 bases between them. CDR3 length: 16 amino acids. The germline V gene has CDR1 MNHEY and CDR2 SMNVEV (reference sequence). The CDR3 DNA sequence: TGTGCCAGCAGTTTACGCCCGGGAGTCGGAGGCTATGAGCAGTTCTTC. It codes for CASSLRPGVGGYEQFF.

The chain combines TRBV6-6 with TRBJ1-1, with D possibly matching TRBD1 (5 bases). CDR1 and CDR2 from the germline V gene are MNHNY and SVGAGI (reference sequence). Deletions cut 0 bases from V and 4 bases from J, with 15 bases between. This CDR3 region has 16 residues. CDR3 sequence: CASSYSSRVAGTEAFF. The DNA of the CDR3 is TGTGCCAGCAGTTACTCGTCCAGGGTGGCTGGCACTGAAGCTTTCTTT.

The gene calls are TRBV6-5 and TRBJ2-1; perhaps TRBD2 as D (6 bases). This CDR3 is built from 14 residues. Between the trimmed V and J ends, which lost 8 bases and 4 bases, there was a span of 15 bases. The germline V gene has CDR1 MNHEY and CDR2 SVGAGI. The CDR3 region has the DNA TGTGCCAGCCGGAAGACTCGGGGGTACAATGAGCAGTTCTTC. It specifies CASRKTRGYNEQFF.

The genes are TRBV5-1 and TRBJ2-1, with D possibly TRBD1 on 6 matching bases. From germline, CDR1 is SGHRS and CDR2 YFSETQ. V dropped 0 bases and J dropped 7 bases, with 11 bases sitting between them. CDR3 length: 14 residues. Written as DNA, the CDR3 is TGCGCCAGCAGCTTGGACAGGGTCGGTAATGAGCAGTTCTTC. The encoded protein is CASSLDRVGNEQFF.

CDR3 loop: CASSEGQPGDTQYF. The CDR3 nucleotides read TGTGCCAGCAGCGAGGGACAGCCCGGGGATACGCAGTATTTT. The V call is TRBV5-6, the J call TRBJ2-3; 7 positions match TRBD1. This CDR3 contains 14 residues. Germline V gene data show CDR1 as SGHDT and CDR2 as YYEEEE. The ends lost 4 bases at V and 6 bases at J; junction bases unmatched: 8. Combining the CDR3 with reference TRBV5-6 and TRBJ2-3 gives the whole variable domain DAGVTQSPTHLIKTRGQQVTLRCSPKSGHDTVSWYQQALGQGPQFIFQYYEEEERQRGNFPDRFSGHQFPNYSSELNVNALLLGDSALYLCASSEGQPGDTQYFGPGTRLTVL.

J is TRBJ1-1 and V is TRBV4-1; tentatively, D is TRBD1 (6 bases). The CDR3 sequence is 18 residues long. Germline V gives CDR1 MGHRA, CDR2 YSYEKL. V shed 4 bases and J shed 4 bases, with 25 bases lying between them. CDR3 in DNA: TGCGCCAGCAGCCTCCCAGTTCTGGCAGGGGAGTGGATCACTGAAGCTTTCTTT. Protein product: CASSLPVLAGEWITEAFF.

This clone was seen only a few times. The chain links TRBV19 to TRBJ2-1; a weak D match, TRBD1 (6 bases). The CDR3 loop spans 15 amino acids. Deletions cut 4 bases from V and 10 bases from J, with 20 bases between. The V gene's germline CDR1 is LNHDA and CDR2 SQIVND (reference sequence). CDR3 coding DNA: TGTGCCAGTAGTACGCTTGAGGGGGTACAATGGGAGCAGTTCTTC. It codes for CASSTLEGVQWEQFF.

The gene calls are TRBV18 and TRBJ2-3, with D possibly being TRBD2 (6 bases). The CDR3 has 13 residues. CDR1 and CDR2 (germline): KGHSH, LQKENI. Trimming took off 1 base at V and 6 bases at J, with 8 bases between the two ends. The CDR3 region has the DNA TGTGCCAGCTCACCACTCCGGGGGGATACGCAGTATTTT. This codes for CASSPLRGDTQYF.

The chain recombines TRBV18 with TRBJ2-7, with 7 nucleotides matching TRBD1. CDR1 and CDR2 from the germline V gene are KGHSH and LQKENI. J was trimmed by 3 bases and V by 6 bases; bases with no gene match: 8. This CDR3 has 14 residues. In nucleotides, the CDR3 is TGTGCCAGCTCCCCCCAATCAGGGGGCTACGAGCAGTACTTC. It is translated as CASSPQSGGYEQYF.

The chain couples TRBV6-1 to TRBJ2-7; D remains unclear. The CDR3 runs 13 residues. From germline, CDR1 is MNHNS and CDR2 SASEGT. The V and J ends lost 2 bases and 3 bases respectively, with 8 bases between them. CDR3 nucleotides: TGTGCCAGCAGTGAAAACTTCGACTACGAGCAGTACTTC. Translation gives CASSENFDYEQYF.

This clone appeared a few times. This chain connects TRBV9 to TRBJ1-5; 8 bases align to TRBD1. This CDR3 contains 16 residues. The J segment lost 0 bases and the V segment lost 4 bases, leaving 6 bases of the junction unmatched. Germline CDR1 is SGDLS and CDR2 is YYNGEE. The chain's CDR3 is CASSPGQGYSNQPQHF. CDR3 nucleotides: TGTGCCAGCAGCCCAGGACAGGGCTATAGCAATCAGCCCCAGCATTTT. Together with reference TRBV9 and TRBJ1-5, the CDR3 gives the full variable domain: DSGVTQTPKHLITATGQRVTLRCSPRSGDLSVYWYQQSLDQGLQFLIQYYNGEERAKGNILERFSAQQFPDLHSELNLSSLELGDSALYFCASSPGQGYSNQPQHFGDGTRLSIL.